Shown below are 31 T cell receptor beta chains from a single sample sequenced in a study of cytomegalovirus exposure and HLA in healthy donors. Vbeta (60) and Jbeta (13) primers were used in the PCR. Some clones are missing from TCRdb's copy, which holds only in-frame ones; the method was immunoSEQ multiplex PCR. The sample holds 55,000 to 70,000 clones, approximately 70% seen once. The sequencing sample was made of PBMCs. Source of these receptors: an older woman in good health and CMV-seropositive.

The V and J genes are TRBV4-2 and TRBJ2-1; the D is unclear. Trimming removed 0 bases at V and 10 bases at J, with 13 bases between. Germline V gives CDR1 LGHNA, CDR2 YNFKEQ. The CDR3 extends over 14 amino acids. The CDR3 reads CASSQDSPFTEQFF. The CDR3 DNA is TGTGCCAGCAGCCAAGATTCTCCTTTTACAGAGCAGTTCTTC.

V and J are TRBV7-2 and TRBJ2-5; 8 bases agree with TRBD1. The CDR3 spans 14 residues. Looked up from germline, CDR1 is SGHTA and CDR2 is FQGNSA. Germline trimming cut 5 bases from V and 5 bases from J; bases unmatched to any gene: 7. CDR3: CASSVSRDRETQYF. Written as DNA, the CDR3 is TGTGCCAGCAGCGTCTCGCGGGACAGGGAGACCCAGTACTTC.

The chain combines TRBV19 with TRBJ1-4; 7 bases are a match to TRBD1. Germline V gene lookup returns CDR1 LNHDA and CDR2 SQIVND (reference sequence). The CDR3 runs 14 residues. The V segment lost 5 bases and the J segment 5 bases; nucleotides outside the gene matches: 5. CDR3 amino acids: CASSEGQKNEKLFF. CDR3 in DNA: TGTGCCAGTAGTGAGGGACAGAAGAATGAAAAACTGTTTTTT. Variable domain in full (rest from reference TRBV19 and TRBJ1-4): DGGITQSPKYLFRKEGQNVTLSCEQNLNHDAMYWYRQDPGQGLRLIYYSQIVNDFQKGDIAEGYSVSREKKESFPLTVTSAQKNPTAFYLCASSEGQKNEKLFFGSGTQLSVL.

The rearrangement links TRBV2 to TRBJ2-3; 7 nucleotides match TRBD2. V shed 4 bases, J shed 0 bases, and the junction held 1 base outside the gene matches. The CDR3 runs 14 residues. The V gene's germline CDR1 is SNHLY and CDR2 FYNNEI. The CDR3 region is CASSVTSSTDTQYF. The CDR3 nucleotides are TGTGCCAGCAGTGTGACTAGCAGCACAGATACGCAGTATTTT.

CDR3 region: CATSREQGVGEQFF. CDR3 nucleotides: TGTGCCACCAGCAGAGAACAGGGGGTAGGTGAGCAGTTCTTC. The genes are TRBV15 and TRBJ2-1, with 8 bases that match TRBD1. The germline V gene has CDR1 LNHNV and CDR2 YYDKDF (reference sequence). The CDR3 contains 14 residues. Trimming removed 0 bases from V and 9 bases from J; junction bases left unmatched: 4.

The chain uses TRBV28 and TRBJ1-1; D is perhaps TRBD1 (6 bases). The V gene lost 5 bases and the J gene lost 3 bases, with 16 bases spanning the gap. Germline V gene lookup returns CDR1 MDHEN and CDR2 SYDVKM. The CDR3 loop spans 15 amino acids. The CDR3 nucleotides are TGTGCCAGCAGTCCGCTACTGGACAGCCACACTGAAGCTTTCTTT. It translates to CASSPLLDSHTEAFF. The variable domain in full, completed from reference TRBV28 and TRBJ1-1, reads DVKVTQSSRYLVKRTGEKVFLECVQDMDHENMFWYRQDPGLGLRLIYFSYDVKMKEKGDIPEGYSVSREKKERFSLILESASTNQTSMYLCASSPLLDSHTEAFFGQGTRLTVV.

This clone was found a few times. This chain uses TRBV4-3 with TRBJ2-1, with 9 bases aligning to TRBD2. J lost 4 bases, V lost 3 bases, and 4 bases had no gene match. The length of the CDR3 is 15 residues. The germline gives CDR1 LGHNA, CDR2 YSLEER. CDR3 bases: TGCGCCAGCAGCCAGGCGGGGGGGGGTTACAATGAGCAGTTCTTC. Protein: CASSQAGGGYNEQFF.

The chain uses TRBV5-1 and TRBJ1-1; 9 positions agree with TRBD1. The CDR3 totals 15 residues. CDR1 is SGHRS, CDR2 YFSETQ, per germline. Trimming removed 6 bases from V and 5 bases from J; junction bases left unmatched: 11. The CDR3 DNA sequence: TGCGCCAGCACAGAACAGGGGGCAGGGAATACTGAAGCTTTCTTT. It is translated as CASTEQGAGNTEAFF.

The chain recombines TRBV11-2 with TRBJ1-6, with D unresolved. This CDR3 has 14 amino acids. CDR1 and CDR2 from the germline V gene are SGHAT and FQNNGV. With 0 bases removed from V and 15 bases from J, the gap between germline ends came to 15 bases. CDR3 nucleotides: TGTGCCAGCAGCTTAGATCTACCCGACCGGGGCCTCCACTTT. Translating gives CASSLDLPDRGLHF.

V usage is TRBV6-5 and J usage is TRBJ2-2; D is possibly TRBD2 (6 bases). The CDR3 is 13 residues long. Germline V gene sequence: CDR1 MNHEY, CDR2 SVGAGI. V shed 6 bases and J shed 6 bases, with 11 bases lying between them. The chain's CDR3 is CASSPRRAGELFF. The CDR3 coding sequence is TGTGCCAGCAGCCCCAGGAGGGCCGGGGAGCTGTTTTTT.

V usage is TRBV18 and J usage is TRBJ1-6; a possible D gene is TRBD1 (6 bases). The CDR3 totals 16 residues. Germline V lookup: CDR1 KGHSH, CDR2 LQKENI. Trimming took off 2 bases at V and 5 bases at J, with 13 bases between the two ends. The CDR3 protein is CASSPGVAGDNSPLHF. CDR3 DNA: TGTGCCAGCTCACCAGGAGTGGCAGGGGATAATTCACCCCTCCACTTT.

The chain uses TRBV9 and TRBJ1-1; TRBD1 is a possible D gene (6 bases). The V gene's germline CDR1 is SGDLS and CDR2 YYNGEE. The V end lost 1 base, the J end lost 2 bases, and 9 bases lay between the germline ends. The CDR3 has 14 amino acids. The CDR3 DNA is TGTGCCAGCAGCGTAACAGGGATTAACACTGAAGCTTTCTTT. Its protein is CASSVTGINTEAFF. Combining the CDR3 with reference TRBV9 and TRBJ1-1 gives the whole variable domain DSGVTQTPKHLITATGQRVTLRCSPRSGDLSVYWYQQSLDQGLQFLIQYYNGEERAKGNILERFSAQQFPDLHSELNLSSLELGDSALYFCASSVTGINTEAFFGQGTRLTVV.

This clone was found once. The chain joins TRBV7-9 to TRBJ1-2, with 8 bases identical to TRBD1. This CDR3 spans 12 amino acids. V trimming: 5 bases; J trimming: 7 bases; junction bases outside the gene matches: 3. Germline assignment: CDR1 SEHNR and CDR2 FQNEAQ (reference sequence). In DNA, the CDR3 is TGTGCCAGCAGCCTCGGACAGGGTGGCTACACCTTC. Its protein is CASSLGQGGYTF.

V and J are TRBV4-3 and TRBJ2-3; 9 nucleotides match TRBD2. From germline, CDR1 is LGHNA and CDR2 YSLEER. Trimming removed 0 bases from V and 3 bases from J; junction bases left unmatched: 16. The CDR3 is 20 amino acids. CDR3 loop: CASSQDNEVRGGGGTDTQYF. In nucleotides, the CDR3 is TGCGCCAGCAGCCAAGATAACGAGGTAAGGGGCGGGGGGGGGACAGATACGCAGTATTTT.

This chain joins TRBV5-8 and TRBJ2-1; the D gene is possibly TRBD2 (6 bases). This CDR3 is built from 15 residues. The V gene lost 7 bases and the J gene lost 0 bases, with 14 bases spanning the gap. Germline CDR1 reads SGHTS; CDR2 reads YDEGEE. The CDR3 sequence: CASRAGQNSYNEQFF. The CDR3 DNA follows: TGTGCCAGCCGGGCGGGGCAGAACTCCTACAATGAGCAGTTCTTC.

This chain links TRBV6-6 with TRBJ1-1; a possible D gene is TRBD1 (5 bases). CDR1 is MNHNY, CDR2 SVGAGI, per germline (reference sequence). This CDR3 spans 13 amino acids. The ends were cut back, 7 bases at V and 0 bases at J, with 9 bases in the middle. CDR3 residues: CASNLGVNTEAFF. The CDR3 DNA follows: TGTGCCAGCAACCTAGGGGTGAACACTGAAGCTTTCTTT.

A few counts support this clone. J is TRBJ2-1 and V is TRBV29-1; the D is unclear. The CDR3 extends over 11 amino acids. The germline V gene has CDR1 SQVTM and CDR2 ANQGSEA. V was clipped by 5 bases and J by 4 bases, with 6 bases between them. CDR3 coding DNA: TGCAGCGTTACTGGTTACAATGAGCAGTTCTTC. Amino acid sequence: CSVTGYNEQFF.

The chain combines TRBV18 with TRBJ2-1; unclear D gene. Germline V gene data show CDR1 as KGHSH and CDR2 as LQKENI. V lost 3 bases, J lost 6 bases, and 9 bases lay in between. CDR3 length: 13 amino acids. CDR3 sequence (DNA): TGTGCCAGCTCACCTCCTACCTCCAATGAGCAGTTCTTC. As protein: CASSPPTSNEQFF.

The V and J genes are TRBV9 and TRBJ1-6; the match to TRBD1 covers 11 bases. The germline V gene encodes CDR1 SGDLS and CDR2 YYNGEE. This CDR3 spans 16 amino acids. With 4 bases clipped from V and 8 bases from J, the junction kept 8 bases outside the gene matches. CDR3 DNA: TGTGCCAGCAGCCCTAGGACAGGGGGCGGATATTCACCCCTCCACTTT. Residues: CASSPRTGGGYSPLHF.

The chain has TRBV6-5 and TRBJ1-5, with D possibly TRBD1 on 5 matching bases. Germline V gene sequence: CDR1 MNHEY, CDR2 SVGAGI. CDR3 size: 13 residues. V dropped 5 bases and J dropped 9 bases, with 14 bases sitting between them. The CDR3: CASSGAFSMPQHF. CDR3 nucleotides: TGTGCCAGCAGTGGGGCTTTTTCAATGCCCCAGCATTTT.

There are a few counts of this clone. V is TRBV2 and J is TRBJ1-2; the D is unclear. Germline V lookup: CDR1 SNHLY, CDR2 FYNNEI. V was clipped by 8 bases and J by 5 bases, with 18 bases between them. The CDR3 sequence is 14 residues long. The CDR3 coding sequence is TGTGCCAGCCGAGGGCAGGTGCTTGGATATGGCTACACCTTC. Its protein product is CASRGQVLGYGYTF.

This chain uses TRBV6-5 with TRBJ1-2; D is ambiguous. From germline, CDR1 is MNHEY and CDR2 SVGAGI. Trimming cost V 5 bases and J 3 bases, with 10 bases left between them. The CDR3 totals 13 residues. The CDR3 DNA reads as TGTGCCAGCAGTAGTGGCGGCTACTATGGCTACACCTTC. This codes for CASSSGGYYGYTF.

This clone has a handful of counts. The V gene is TRBV9, the J gene TRBJ1-1; D perhaps matches TRBD1 (6 bases). The germline V gene has CDR1 SGDLS and CDR2 YYNGEE. V was shortened by 0 bases and J by 1 base, with 7 bases between the two germline ends. CDR3 length equals 14 residues. The CDR3 bases are TGTGCCAGCAGCGTAGGGACAGCGAACACTGAAGCTTTCTTT. Amino acid sequence: CASSVGTANTEAFF.

The chain is built from TRBV7-2 and TRBJ1-4; possible D gene TRBD1, 6 bases. The CDR3 is made up of 15 amino acids. Trimming shortened V by 5 bases and J by 4 bases, and 14 bases separated the two germline ends. CDR1 and CDR2 from the germline V gene are SGHTA and FQGNSA. In DNA, the CDR3 is TGTGCCAGCAGCCCCGGGACATCAGATAATGAAAAACTGTTTTTT. Amino acids: CASSPGTSDNEKLFF. The whole variable domain, remainder taken from reference TRBV7-2 and TRBJ1-4, is GAGVSQSPSNKVTEKGKDVELRCDPISGHTALYWYRQSLGQGLEFLIYFQGNSAPDKSGLPSDRFSAERTGGSVSTLTIQRTQQEDSAVYLCASSPGTSDNEKLFFGSGTQLSVL.

The rearrangement uses TRBV6-5 and TRBJ1-5; the match to TRBD1 covers 7 bases. The CDR3 sequence is 14 residues long. J lost 3 bases, V lost 6 bases, and 5 bases had no gene match. Germline CDR1 and CDR2: MNHEY and SVGAGI. In DNA, the CDR3 is TGTGCCAGCAGGACAGGGAGGAACAATCAGCCCCAGCATTTT. Its protein product is CASRTGRNNQPQHF.

The V call is TRBV9, the J call TRBJ1-4; a possible D gene is TRBD1 (5 bases). In germline, CDR1 is SGDLS, CDR2 YYNGEE. The CDR3 sequence is 16 residues long. V was pared by 3 bases and J by 11 bases, with 23 bases between. The CDR3: CASSAPLGQIGGKLFF. The CDR3 coding sequence is TGTGCCAGCAGCGCGCCGTTGGGGCAAATAGGAGGGAAACTGTTTTTT.

The chain links TRBV4-1 to TRBJ1-2, with TRBD1 matching 7 bases. Germline V lookup: CDR1 MGHRA, CDR2 YSYEKL. The CDR3 covers 14 residues. V was pared by 3 bases and J by 2 bases, with 3 bases of the junction left unmatched. Written as DNA, the CDR3 is TGCGCCAGCAGCCATCCCAGGGGGAACTATGGCTACACCTTC. This sequence encodes CASSHPRGNYGYTF.

The chain combines TRBV7-2 with TRBJ1-3, with D unclear. The V end was cut by 5 bases, the J end by 4 bases, with 9 bases between. The CDR3 spans 13 residues. Germline V gene sequence: CDR1 SGHTA, CDR2 FQGNSA. The DNA for the CDR3 is TGTGCCAGCAGCCCGGTCAGGGGAAACACCATATATTTT. This encodes CASSPVRGNTIYF. Together with reference TRBV7-2 and TRBJ1-3, the CDR3 gives the full variable domain: GAGVSQSPSNKVTEKGKDVELRCDPISGHTALYWYRQSLGQGLEFLIYFQGNSAPDKSGLPSDRFSAERTGGSVSTLTIQRTQQEDSAVYLCASSPVRGNTIYFGEGSWLTVV.

The chain combines TRBV11-3 with TRBJ1-1; 9 nucleotides line up with TRBD1. The germline V gene encodes CDR1 SGHNT and CDR2 YENEEA. The CDR3 loop spans 15 amino acids. Germline trimming cut 3 bases from V and 1 base from J; bases unmatched to any gene: 3. This chain's CDR3 is CASSFGDRENTEAFF. The CDR3 nucleotides read TGTGCCAGCAGCTTTGGGGACAGGGAGAACACTGAAGCTTTCTTT. The complete variable domain, with remaining parts taken from reference TRBV11-3 and TRBJ1-1, reads EAGVVQSPRYKIIEKKQPVAFWCNPISGHNTLYWYLQNLGQGPELLIRYENEEAVDDSQLPKDRFSAERLKGVDSTLKIQPAELGDSAVYLCASSFGDRENTEAFFGQGTRLTVV.

This sequence joins TRBV28 and TRBJ1-2, with 7 positions matching TRBD1. CDR1 is MDHEN, CDR2 SYDVKM, per germline. This CDR3 contains 15 residues. V lost 2 bases to trimming and J lost 8 bases; unmatched junction nucleotides: 11. The CDR3 sequence: CASSLRSGGSRGYTF. CDR3 in DNA: TGTGCCAGCAGTTTACGGTCAGGGGGAAGTCGGGGCTACACCTTC.

The V and J genes are TRBV7-2 and TRBJ2-7; TRBD1 might be the D (6 bases). This CDR3 is built from 13 residues. Per the germline V gene, CDR1 is SGHTA and CDR2 is FQGNSA. The V end lost 5 bases, the J end lost 3 bases, and 11 bases lay between the germline ends. CDR3 sequence reads: CASSTVQGYEQYF. CDR3 DNA sequence: TGTGCCAGCAGCACCGTACAGGGCTACGAGCAGTACTTC.